This T cell receptor beta chain was identified during a study of T cells in localized non-small cell lung cancer. Study-wide findings and caveats: Longer overall survival was seen with higher T cell density measured in blood. Multi-region tumor sequencing was not done, so intratumor heterogeneity could not be excluded. Adjacent lung exhibited a median of 57 among the 100 most abundant tumor clones. Tumor trailed uninvolved adjacent lung in T cell clonality, which peaked there.

Libraries were prepared by immunoSEQ multiplex PCR; TCRdb keeps only in-frame clonotypes and omits some of them. Of 35,000 to 50,000 clones in the sample, more than 75% were seen once. Comment on this clone: Its antigen is still unknown.

Germline V CDR1 and CDR2: MNHEY, SMNVEV (reference sequence). The CDR3 spans 13 residues. Trimming removed 6 bases from V and 1 base from J, with 10 bases in between. This receptor was identified in a woman aged 35-75 years with stage II squamous cell lung carcinoma. This sequence joins TRBV27 and TRBJ2-7; no clear D gene. The specimen comprised PBMCs, sampled before any cancer treatment. The CDR3 region is CASRPLGSYEQYF. CDR3 bases: TGTGCCAGCAGACCGCTAGGATCCTACGAGCAGTACTTC.